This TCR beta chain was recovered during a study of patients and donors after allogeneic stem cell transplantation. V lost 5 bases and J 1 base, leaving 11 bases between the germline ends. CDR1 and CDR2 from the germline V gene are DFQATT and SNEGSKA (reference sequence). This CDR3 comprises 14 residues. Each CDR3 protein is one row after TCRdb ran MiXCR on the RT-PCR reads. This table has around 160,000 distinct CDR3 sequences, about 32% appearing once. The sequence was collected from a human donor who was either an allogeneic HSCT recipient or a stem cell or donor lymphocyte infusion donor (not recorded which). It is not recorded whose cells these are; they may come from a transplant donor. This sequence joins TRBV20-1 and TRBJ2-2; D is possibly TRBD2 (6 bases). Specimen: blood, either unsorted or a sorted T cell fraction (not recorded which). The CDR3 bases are TGCAGTGCTCGGGACTTTCAGAACACCGGGGAGCTGTTTTTT. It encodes CSARDFQNTGELFF.